This T cell receptor (beta chain) came from a study of glioma-infiltrating T cells. As for the study in general: WHO grade II oligodendrogliomas or astrocytomas, plus non-recurrent WHO grade IV glioblastomas, were sampled. Before surgery, glioma patients received dexamethasone for at most six days. Findings and limits, study-wide: Patients with low tissue-blood divergence carried a signature set of shared blood CDR3 motifs.

Amplification of TCR alpha and beta CDR3 regions from RNA used iRepertoire nested multiplex PCR. MiXCR, applied by TCRdb to the multiplex PCR reads, yields one record per CDR3 protein. The sample records more than 300,000 distinct CDR3 sequences, 41% being singletons. There are many counts of this clonotype. The antigen remains unidentified. The CDR3 consists of 13 residues. Germline values: CDR1 DFQATT, CDR2 SNEGSKA (reference sequence). J lost 0 bases, V lost 6 bases, and 5 bases had no gene match. Sequenced sample: glioma tissue, nonneoplastic brain tissue, or PBMCs (not recorded which). The TCR comes from a human donor with low-grade glioma or glioblastoma, undergoing nonglioma brain surgery, or in good health (not recorded which). This sequence joins TRBV20-1 and TRBJ2-7; 7 bases are a match to TRBD2. For the CDR3, the DNA is TGCAGTGCAACGCGGGACTACTCCTACGAGCAGTACTTC. Translation: CSATRDYSYEQYF.